Presented here are 9 T cell receptor beta chains from one specimen sequenced in a study of blood T cell repertoires in COVID-19. Sequencing used immunoSEQ multiplex PCR; TCRdb keeps in-frame clones, though not all of them. The sample lists about 440,000 clones; about nine tenths were seen once. What was sequenced was peripheral blood. These receptors all stem from a woman in her 50s with COVID-19, enrolled during active disease.

The chain uses TRBV14 and TRBJ2-3, with D hard to call. Germline-derived CDR1 and CDR2 are SGHDN and FVKESK. The length of the CDR3 is 14 residues. V lost 2 bases and J 1 base, leaving 7 bases between the germline ends. Here the CDR3 reads CASSQLWRTDTQYF. CDR3 DNA: TGTGCCAGCAGCCAACTCTGGCGCACAGATACGCAGTATTTT.

The J gene is TRBJ2-2, the V gene TRBV6-6; D is unresolved. The ends were cut back, 1 base at V and 0 bases at J, with 6 bases in the middle. The CDR3 spans 15 residues. Germline-derived CDR1 and CDR2 are MNHNY and SVGAGI (reference sequence). The CDR3 is CASSYWRSNTGELFF. DNA of the CDR3: TGTGCCAGCAGTTACTGGCGGTCGAACACCGGGGAGCTGTTTTTT.

The chain recombines TRBV12-5 with TRBJ1-2, with a possible D match to TRBD1 (5 bases). CDR1 and CDR2 (germline): LGHNT, FRNRAP. V gave up 5 bases and J gave up 5 bases, with 12 bases separating them. The CDR3 is made up of 13 amino acids. CDR3 sequence: CASGDVGGYGYTF. DNA of the CDR3: TGTGCTAGTGGTGACGTGGGGGGGTATGGCTACACCTTC.

The chain joins TRBV7-3 to TRBJ2-1; TRBD2 might be the D (5 bases). CDR3 length equals 12 residues. Germline V CDR1 and CDR2: SGHTA, FQGTGA. The germline V and J ends were trimmed by 5 bases and 9 bases, with 11 bases remaining between them. DNA of the CDR3: TGTGCCAGCAGCCGGGATCGTGGTGAGCAGTTCTTC. The encoded protein is CASSRDRGEQFF.

The genes are TRBV3-1 (or the pseudogene TRBV3-2) and TRBJ1-1, with TRBD1 matching 7 bases. V lost 5 bases to trimming and J lost 3 bases; unmatched junction nucleotides: 3. The CDR3 extends over 13 amino acids. CDR1 is LGHDT, CDR2 YNNKEL, per germline (reference sequence). This chain's CDR3 is CASSYGTDTEAFF. The CDR3 coding sequence is TGTGCCAGCAGCTACGGGACAGACACTGAAGCTTTCTTT.

This chain connects TRBV9 to TRBJ1-1; D is possibly TRBD1 (5 bases). With 4 bases removed from V and 7 bases from J, the gap between germline ends came to 14 bases. The CDR3 runs 13 residues. Germline CDR1 reads SGDLS; CDR2 reads YYNGEE. This chain's CDR3 is CASSPPGGYEAFF. DNA of the CDR3: TGTGCCAGCAGCCCGCCGGGGGGGTATGAAGCTTTCTTT.

To note about this clone: At the DNA level, this CDR3 is encoded by other sequences in the same sample as well. The genes are TRBV19 and TRBJ1-5; D may be TRBD1 (5 bases). The CDR3 totals 14 residues. The germline V and J ends were trimmed by 1 base and 7 bases, with 11 bases remaining between them. Germline CDR1 is LNHDA and CDR2 is SQIVND (reference sequence). CDR3 DNA: TGTGCCAGTAGTATAGGCCAGGGAGGACAGCCCCAGCATTTT. Protein: CASSIGQGGQPQHF.

This clone is a singleton in its sample. V gene TRBV5-4 combines with J gene TRBJ2-1, with 7 positions matching TRBD1. Germline loops: CDR1 SGHNT, CDR2 YYREEE (reference sequence). The CDR3 covers 15 residues. The V gene end was trimmed by 4 bases and the J gene end by 4 bases; junction bases not matched to a gene: 8. For the CDR3, the DNA is TGTGCCAGCAGCCCCGGGACAGCTAGTTACAATGAGCAGTTCTTC. This encodes CASSPGTASYNEQFF.

The chain is built from TRBV18 and TRBJ1-2; D is ambiguous. The CDR3 spans 13 residues. V lost 5 bases to trimming and J lost 3 bases, with 10 bases between them. Germline V CDR1 and CDR2: KGHSH, LQKENI. The CDR3 is CASSSDKDYGYTF. In DNA form, the CDR3 reads TGTGCCAGCTCATCTGACAAGGACTATGGCTACACCTTC.